The sample holds many counts of the clone carrying this T cell receptor (beta chain). Its specificity is unknown. Healthy Caucasians supplied all donations. A template switching step contributed a universal primer site, while unique molecular identifiers were present in the cDNA. A single record per CDR3 protein comes from TCRdb applying MiXCR to the 5' RACE reads. The data contain 500,000 or so distinct CDR3 sequences, over 11% of them singletons. CDR1 is DFQATT, CDR2 SNEGSKA, per germline (reference sequence). With 2 bases removed from V and 4 bases from J, the gap between germline ends came to 17 bases. The CDR3 sequence is 15 residues long. This sample was included in a study of identical twins. The study's findings and limits: Conclusions leaned on cross-sectional statistical analysis and did not track the same donors over time.

These data were also reused for a study on yellow fever vaccine responses in identical twins.

V usage is TRBV20-1 and J usage is TRBJ2-5; no clear D gene. This TCR was sampled from a woman aged 18-29 years in good health. Sequencing was performed on CD4+ T cells sorted from blood. The CDR3 sequence: CSARTWVTRPETQYF. The CDR3 DNA sequence: TGCAGTGCTAGAACCTGGGTCACACGGCCAGAGACCCAGTACTTC.